This entry is about one TCR beta chain. As yet, its antigen is unknown. The sample originates from a study of T cell responses to AZD1222 COVID-19 vaccine. Study observations and caveats: Across spike, vaccine-associated CD4 TCRs were found, dominant at 160-218 and 743-854.

Sequencing used immunoSEQ multiplex PCR; TCRdb keeps in-frame clones, though not all of them. The sample includes over 150,000 clones, about nine tenths of them seen just once. The CDR3 has 13 amino acids. The V gene lost 0 bases and the J gene lost 3 bases, with 7 bases spanning the gap. CDR1 SGHRS and CDR2 YFSETQ come from the germline V gene. The TCR originated in an adult in good health. Sequencing was performed on peripheral blood, taken on day 0 of AZD1222 vaccination. The chain carries TRBV5-1 and TRBJ2-7; weak D call: TRBD1 (5 bases). CDR3 sequence (DNA): TGCGCCAGCAGCTTGGGCAGGGACTACGAGCAGTACTTC. Translation gives CASSLGRDYEQYF.